This paragraph reports one TCR beta chain. These data come from a study of blood T cell repertoires in COVID-19. Trimming removed 2 bases at V and 5 bases at J, with 7 bases between. Germline values: CDR1 MNHNY, CDR2 SVGAGI (reference sequence). This CDR3 has 13 amino acids. The protocol was immunoSEQ multiplex PCR, while the TCRdb copy is restricted to in-frame clones and leaves out a portion. The data contain around 220,000 clones, over 75% of them singletons. The sequence was obtained from a man aged 40-49 years with active or convalescent COVID-19. The sequencing input was peripheral blood. The chain carries TRBV6-6 and TRBJ2-1; no clear D. DNA of the CDR3: TGTGCCAGCAGTTACAAACTTAACAATGAGCAGTTCTTC. Translation: CASSYKLNNEQFF.